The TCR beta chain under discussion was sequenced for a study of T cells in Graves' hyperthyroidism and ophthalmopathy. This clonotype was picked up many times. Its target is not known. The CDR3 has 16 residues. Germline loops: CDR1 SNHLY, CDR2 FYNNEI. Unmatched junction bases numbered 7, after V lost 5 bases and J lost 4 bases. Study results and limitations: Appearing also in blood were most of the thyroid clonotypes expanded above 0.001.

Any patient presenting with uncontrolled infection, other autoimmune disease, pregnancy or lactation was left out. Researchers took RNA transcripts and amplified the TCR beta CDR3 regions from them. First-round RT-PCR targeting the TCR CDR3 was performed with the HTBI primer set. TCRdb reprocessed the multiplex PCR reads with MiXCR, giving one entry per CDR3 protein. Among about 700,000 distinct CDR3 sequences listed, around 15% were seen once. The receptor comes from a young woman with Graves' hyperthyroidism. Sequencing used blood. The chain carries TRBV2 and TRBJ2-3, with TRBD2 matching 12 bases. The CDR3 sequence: CASSRLAGVAADTQYF. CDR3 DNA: TGTGCCAGCAGTAGACTAGCGGGAGTTGCGGCAGATACGCAGTATTTT.